The rows below give T cell receptor beta chains drawn from one sample of a study of siplizumab effects on memory and regulatory T cells. Clones were read by immunoSEQ multiplex PCR, and TCRdb kept only the in-frame ones, dropping some. The table shows 95,000 to 100,000 clones, with about 90% occurring only once. Material: non-Treg CD4+ T cells sorted from blood. Receptors were obtained from a human donor in good health. Both conserved end residues are part of each CDR3. The D gene is left open where the match is weak. Size values are once, few and many counts, or a class for expanded clones, and some rows have none.

>TRBV7-2|NA|TRBJ1-4|NA
TGTGCCAGCAGCTTAGTAGGGCAGGGTAAAACTAATGAAAAACTGTTTTTT
CASSLVGQGKTNEKLFF
>TRBV11-3|TRBD2|TRBJ2-7|NA
TGTGCCAGCAGCTTCTTAACCCCCGGGACTAGCGGGCACGAGCAGTACTTC
CASSFLTPGTSGHEQYF
>TRBV15|NA|TRBJ1-2|few
TGTGCCACCAGCGGGGGGGCCGGTGACTATGGCTACACCTTC
CATSGGAGDYGYTF
>TRBV29-1|NA|TRBJ2-4|NA
TGCAGCGTTAGGGAGGTCCTAGCCAAAAACATTCAGTACTTC
CSVREVLAKNIQYF
>TRBV2|TRBD2|TRBJ2-3|NA
TGTGCCAGCAGTGCGGTAGCGGGAGACACAGATACGCAGTATTTT
CASSAVAGDTDTQYF
>TRBV18|NA|TRBJ2-3|NA
TGTGCCAGCTCACCCACCCATACGCAGTATTTT
CASSPTHTQYF
>TRBV5-1|NA|TRBJ1-1|NA
TGCGCCAGCAGCCGGGACCTGAACACTGAAGCTTTCTTT
CASSRDLNTEAFF
>TRBV2|NA|TRBJ1-5|NA
TGTGCCAGCAGTTCGGGGGGCTCCGACCAGCCCCAGCATTTT
CASSSGGSDQPQHF
>TRBV6-1|NA|TRBJ2-5|NA
TGTGCCAGCACCCTCTGGGGCGGGCGCCAAGAGACCCAGTACTTC
CASTLWGGRQETQYF
>TRBV27|TRBD1|TRBJ1-5|NA
TGTGCCAGCAGGCTGACAGGGGTGCGGAATCAGCCCCAGCATTTT
CASRLTGVRNQPQHF